Listed below are T cell receptor beta chains from one sample, sequenced in a study of T-cell reconstitution after alpha-beta-depleted transplantation in children. MiXCR, run by TCRdb on the PCR reads, gives a single entry per CDR3 protein. The sample lists approximately 89,000 distinct CDR3 sequences; less than 20% were seen once. This material consisted of PBMCs, mostly from graft donor cells, taken 180 days after TCRalphabeta/CD19-depleted stem cell transplant. The source is a male patient aged 2-15 years who had a stem cell transplant for acute lymphoblastic leukemia, so the T cells may come from the graft donor. The CDR3 runs from the conserved cysteine through the conserved F or W. The order of the fields is J gene, D gene, clone size, V gene, CDR3 DNA, CDR3 protein. A D gene is named only where the DNA matches it firmly. Not all rows give a size; the values are once, few, many and, for expanded clones, a class.

TRBJ2-3,TRBD2,few,TRBV12-3/TRBV12-4,TGTGCCAGCACCAAACCCGGACTAGCGGAAAGCACAGATACGCAGTATTTT,CASTKPGLAESTDTQYF
TRBJ1-1,TRBD1,few,TRBV7-9,TGTGCCAGCAGCCTCGGGGACAGGGAAGAGGGTTTCTTT,CASSLGDREEGFF
TRBJ2-7,NA,NA,TRBV5-5,TGTGCCAGCAGCTTAGTGGCAACAAAGGGTTACGAGCAGTACTTC,CASSLVATKGYEQYF
TRBJ2-6,NA,NA,TRBV12-3/TRBV12-4,TGTGCCAGCAGTTGGGGGACCTGGACACCGTCCTCTGGGGCCAACGTCCTGACTTTC,CASSWGTWTPSSGANVLTF
TRBJ2-5,TRBD2,NA,TRBV11-2,TGTGCCAGCAGCTTAGACTATATACTCTTTGAGACTAGCGGAAAAGAGACCCAGTACTTC,CASSLDYILFETSGKETQYF
TRBJ2-5,TRBD2,many,TRBV6-2/TRBV6-3,TGTGCCAGCAGTTACAAAGTGGGACTAGCGTCAGAGACCCAGTACTTC,CASSYKVGLASETQYF
TRBJ2-5,TRBD1,few,TRBV19,TGTGCCAGTAGCCCGCGTCGAGCAGGGGGCCGGGAGACCCAGTACTTC,CASSPRRAGGRETQYF
TRBJ1-1,NA,few,TRBV7-9,TGTGCCAGCAGCTTACTCGAGACAGAAGCTTTCTTT,CASSLLETEAFF
TRBJ2-2,TRBD1,many,TRBV27,TGTGCCAGCAGTTTAGACAGGGGGCTGACCGGGGAGCTGTTTTTT,CASSLDRGLTGELFF
TRBJ1-5,NA,NA,TRBV10-3,TGTGCCATCAGCCCTGTCGGGGGGCAAGGTCAGCCCCAGCATTTT,CAISPVGGQGQPQHF
TRBJ2-7,NA,NA,TRBV5-1,TGCGCCAGCAGCGGCAGGGGCATCTACGAGCAGTACTTC,CASSGRGIYEQYF
TRBJ2-1,NA,once,TRBV20-1,TGCAGTGCTAGTCCTTCGAATGAGCAGTTCTTC,CSASPSNEQFF
TRBJ2-2,NA,many,TRBV25-1,TGTGCCAGCAGTCCCGGCCCCCCTCTGAACACCGGGGAGCTGTTTTTT,CASSPGPPLNTGELFF